These 15 T cell receptor beta chains share one sample of origin, sequenced in a study of technical replicates of blood from a few donors. Repertoires were generated with immunoSEQ multiplex PCR, while TCRdb's copy carries only in-frame clones and drops some. In the table there are around 85,000 clones, roughly 94% of which are singletons. The sample was T cells isolated from PBMCs. Source of these receptors: a human donor in good health.

The V call is TRBV7-2, the J call TRBJ2-7; 14 positions match TRBD2. Looked up from germline, CDR1 is SGHTA and CDR2 is FQGNSA. With 5 bases clipped from V and 5 bases from J, the junction kept 5 bases outside the gene matches. CDR3 length: 15 amino acids. CDR3 amino acids: CASSTGTSGSNEQYF. In DNA, the CDR3 is TGTGCCAGCAGCACCGGGACTAGCGGGAGTAACGAGCAGTACTTC.

This sequence joins TRBV5-1 and TRBJ2-7, with 7 bases aligning to TRBD2. The germline gives CDR1 SGHRS, CDR2 YFSETQ. The CDR3 contains 16 residues. Trimming removed 2 bases from V and 0 bases from J; junction bases left unmatched: 8. The chain's CDR3 is CASSFSSGTSSYEQYF. Written as DNA, the CDR3 is TGCGCCAGCAGCTTCTCCAGCGGGACGAGCTCCTACGAGCAGTACTTC.

The chain employs TRBV6-5 and TRBJ2-7; the match to TRBD2 covers 9 bases. There are 16 residues in the CDR3. With 0 bases clipped from V and 2 bases from J, the junction kept 5 bases outside the gene matches. Germline CDR1 reads MNHEY; CDR2 reads SVGAGI. CDR3 amino acids: CASSYSPSGVTYEQYF. For the CDR3, the DNA is TGTGCCAGCAGTTACTCGCCTAGCGGGGTCACCTACGAGCAGTACTTC.

The V call is TRBV28, the J call TRBJ2-3, with 13 nucleotides matching TRBD2. Germline CDR1 MDHEN, CDR2 SYDVKM. This CDR3 region has 16 residues. J was trimmed by 7 bases and V by 0 bases; bases with no gene match: 4. CDR3 protein: CASSLWTSGGRNTQYF. The CDR3 nucleotides are TGTGCCAGCAGTTTATGGACTAGCGGGGGGCGAAATACGCAGTATTTT.

The chain links TRBV2 to TRBJ1-2; D is possibly TRBD1 (5 bases). Germline V gene sequence: CDR1 SNHLY, CDR2 FYNNEI. V lost 6 bases, J lost 8 bases, and 13 bases lay in between. The CDR3 has 12 residues. The CDR3 reads CASSVQGGGYTF. In DNA form, the CDR3 reads TGTGCCAGCAGCGTCCAGGGTGGCGGCTACACCTTC.

The V gene is TRBV19, the J gene TRBJ1-2, with D perhaps matching TRBD1 (6 bases). The CDR3 has 15 residues. The V gene's germline CDR1 is LNHDA and CDR2 SQIVND (reference sequence). V lost 0 bases to trimming and J lost 4 bases, with 12 bases between them. Here the CDR3 DNA reads TGTGCCAGTAGTATAGACGGGGGGCCCCGCTATGGCTACACCTTC. Translated, it gives CASSIDGGPRYGYTF.

This clone was recorded once. The chain links TRBV6-1 to TRBJ2-1; 7 positions match TRBD1. CDR1 MNHNS and CDR2 SASEGT come from the germline V gene. This CDR3 contains 16 residues. V dropped 1 base and J dropped 1; count of bases not matched to a gene: 4. The CDR3 loop reads CASSEEGQWSYNEQFF. The CDR3 DNA reads as TGTGCCAGCAGTGAAGAGGGACAGTGGTCCTACAATGAGCAGTTCTTC.

As to this clone: At one end the junction does not follow the germline gene, possibly because of a read error. The chain recombines TRBV7-7 with TRBJ2-7, with 9 bases aligning to TRBD1. CDR1 and CDR2 (germline): SSHAT, FNYEAQ (reference sequence). The CDR3 covers 16 residues. The chain's CDR3 is CASSPRVGTGRYEQYF. The DNA for the CDR3 is TGTGCTAGCAGCCCCCGAGTTGGGACAGGGCGCTACGAGCAGTACTTC.

This chain links TRBV6-4 with TRBJ2-1; tentatively, D is TRBD2 (6 bases). The CDR3 is made up of 15 amino acids. V shed 3 bases and J shed 5 bases, with 14 bases lying between them. Germline-derived CDR1 and CDR2 are MRHNA and SNTAGT. The CDR3 loop is CASSETSLAHNEQFF. CDR3 DNA: TGTGCCAGCAGTGAGACTAGTTTGGCCCACAATGAGCAGTTCTTC.

The chain recombines TRBV5-1 with TRBJ2-3; 7 bases fit TRBD2. CDR3 length: 15 amino acids. J lost 0 bases, V lost 0 bases, and 1 base had no gene match. Germline CDR1 and CDR2: SGHRS and YFSETQ. Here the CDR3 reads CASSLGEGSTDTQYF. CDR3 DNA: TGCGCCAGCAGCTTGGGGGAGGGGAGCACAGATACGCAGTATTTT.

The table lists this clone with a count of one. The rearrangement links TRBV18 to TRBJ1-4, with D perhaps TRBD1 (6 bases). The germline CDR1 and CDR2 sequences are KGHSH and LQKENI. Trimming shortened V by 0 bases and J by 0 bases, and 17 bases separated the two germline ends. This CDR3 comprises 19 residues. DNA of the CDR3: TGTGCCAGCTCACCACCAGGGGGAAGGTTTTTAGCAACTAATGAAAAACTGTTTTTT. Amino acid sequence: CASSPPGGRFLATNEKLFF.

The chain links TRBV30 to TRBJ2-7; D possibly corresponds to TRBD1 (6 bases). V lost 5 bases and J lost 4, with 18 bases in between. The CDR3 spans 14 residues. The germline V gene encodes CDR1 GTSNPN and CDR2 SVGIG (reference sequence). CDR3 nucleotide sequence: TGTGCCTGGGTTACACCGGGACAAGCATACGAGCAGTACTTC. It translates to CAWVTPGQAYEQYF.

The chain's CDR3 is CAISERTGPGYTF. The CDR3 DNA follows: TGTGCCATCAGTGAAAGGACAGGGCCCGGCTACACCTTC. This chain uses TRBV10-3 with TRBJ1-2, with 8 positions matching TRBD1. Trimming at V came to 3 bases and at J to 8 bases, leaving 5 bases not matched to a gene. Germline V CDR1 and CDR2: ENHRY, SYGVKD. The CDR3 has 13 amino acids.

This clone is a singleton in its sample. The V gene is TRBV9, the J gene TRBJ2-1; a weak D match, TRBD2 (6 bases). The ends were cut back, 3 bases at V and 3 bases at J, with 16 bases in the middle. The CDR3 is made up of 16 amino acids. CDR1 and CDR2 (germline): SGDLS, YYNGEE. The CDR3 DNA is TGTGCCAGCAGCGCTTGGAGTGGGAGGCTCTACAATGAGCAGTTCTTC. Translating it yields CASSAWSGRLYNEQFF.

The chain links TRBV7-8 to TRBJ2-2, with TRBD2 as a possible D gene (5 bases). Germline V gene data show CDR1 as SGHVS and CDR2 as FQNEAQ. V shed 0 bases and J shed 7 bases, with 12 bases lying between them. The CDR3 runs 15 residues. CDR3 DNA sequence: TGTGCCAGCAGCTTAGCGGGGAGTAAAATCGGGGAGCTGTTTTTT. Translation: CASSLAGSKIGELFF.